The 20 T cell receptor beta chains below were found in one sample sequenced in a study of spatial heterogeneity in lung cancer. The sample's time point: blood at routine non-recurrence follow-up after resection. No cells were sorted before sequencing. The whole RNA sequenced was extracted from tumor, nontumor lung or frozen PBMC. Each CDR3 protein gets one entry after TCRdb re-called the 5' RACE reads with MiXCR. This table holds roughly 120,000 distinct CDR3 sequences, more than 10% found once. This sample comprised PBMCs, obtained at follow-up. The receptors were sampled from a male donor with early-stage non-small cell lung cancer.

In its sample, this clonotype was seen many times. The chain is built from TRBV12-3 or TRBV12-4 and TRBJ1-2; D ambiguous. Trimming removed 6 bases from V and 6 bases from J, with 17 bases in between. The CDR3 is 14 residues long. The CDR3 sequence is CASRAGEGRDGYTF. CDR3 bases: TGTGCCAGCAGAGCCGGGGAAGGGAGGGATGGCTACACCTTC.

Ten or more counts support this clonotype. CDR3 coding DNA: TGTGCCAGCAGCGCCACAGGGGACGGTGGAGCTTTCTTT. This codes for CASSATGDGGAFF. The J gene is TRBJ1-1, the V gene TRBV7-3, with 7 bases identical to TRBD1. Losses at the gene ends were 5 bases for V and 10 bases for J; bases not matched to a gene: 10. The CDR3 contains 13 residues. CDR1 is SGHTA and CDR2 is FQGTGA in the germline V gene.

This clonotype was counted ten times or more. The rearrangement links TRBV7-3 to TRBJ2-3; maybe TRBD1 (6 bases). Between the trimmed V and J ends, which lost 5 bases and 5 bases, there was a span of 17 bases. This CDR3 region has 15 residues. The germline CDR1 and CDR2 sequences are SGHTA and FQGTGA. In DNA, the CDR3 is TGTGCCAGCAGCCTGACAGGCCAAAGTGGAGATACGCAGTATTTT. This translates into CASSLTGQSGDTQYF. Drawing the rest from reference TRBV7-3 and TRBJ2-3, the complete variable domain is GAGVSQTPSNKVTEKGKYVELRCDPISGHTALYWYRQSLGQGPEFLIYFQGTGAADDSGLPNDRFFAVRPEGSVSTLKIQRTERGDSAVYLCASSLTGQSGDTQYFGPGTRLTVL.

Here the CDR3 DNA reads TGTGCCAGCAGCCAAAGCAACTACGAGCAGTACTTC. Translated: CASSQSNYEQYF. The V gene is TRBV7-9, the J gene TRBJ2-7; D gene uncertain. Germline V CDR1 and CDR2: SEHNR, FQNEAQ (reference sequence). Trimming pared 5 bases from V and 3 bases from J, leaving 8 bases between. The CDR3 spans 12 residues.

This clonotype was observed a few times. The chain couples TRBV28 to TRBJ2-7; D may correspond to TRBD1 or TRBD2 (5 bases each). Germline V lookup: CDR1 MDHEN, CDR2 SYDVKM. This CDR3 region has 14 residues. V lost 5 bases, J lost 3 bases, and 14 bases lay in between. The CDR3: CASSVGAPLYEQYF. As DNA, the CDR3 is TGTGCCAGCAGTGTCGGGGCACCCCTCTACGAGCAGTACTTC.

Only a few counts were recorded for this clonotype. The chain couples TRBV20-1 to TRBJ1-5, with D perhaps TRBD1 (5 bases). The CDR3 runs 14 residues. In germline, CDR1 is DFQATT, CDR2 SNEGSKA (reference sequence). V was cut by 3 bases and J by 4 bases, with 13 bases left in between. The CDR3 nucleotides are TGCAGTGCTAGCAGGGATGGGGCTAATCAGCCCCAGCATTTT. It encodes CSASRDGANQPQHF.

This clonotype was found many times. The chain employs TRBV29-1 and TRBJ1-2; D not resolved. The V and J ends lost 1 base and 5 bases respectively, with 11 bases between them. Germline V gene data show CDR1 as SQVTM and CDR2 as ANQGSEA. The CDR3 spans 13 residues. In nucleotides, the CDR3 is TGCAGCGTTGAAGCGGACGGACCGTATGGCTACACCTTC. It encodes CSVEADGPYGYTF.

This clonotype showed up many times. The V gene is TRBV10-1, the J gene TRBJ2-3, with a tentative D call TRBD1 (5 bases). The CDR3 totals 13 residues. Trimming stripped 6 bases from V and 1 base from J, with 8 bases between. The V gene's germline CDR1 is WNHNN and CDR2 SYGVQD (reference sequence). The DNA for the CDR3 is TGCGCCAGCAGCCAGACAGGCACAGATACGCAGTATTTT. Translation: CASSQTGTDTQYF.

This clonotype was counted a few times. The rearrangement links TRBV7-3 to TRBJ2-1; no firm D call. Trimming took 5 bases from V and 4 from J, leaving 15 bases between them. CDR3 length: 15 residues. The germline CDR1 and CDR2 sequences are SGHTA and FQGTGA. CDR3 coding DNA: TGTGCCAGCAGCCATGACGTTGTTATTTACAATGAGCAGTTCTTC. Protein sequence: CASSHDVVIYNEQFF.

There are a few counts of this clonotype. V and J are TRBV7-2 and TRBJ2-3; D is uncertain. Trimming removed 4 bases from V and 7 bases from J, with 21 bases in between. Per the germline V gene, CDR1 is SGHTA and CDR2 is FQGNSA. The CDR3 has 16 amino acids. CDR3 coding DNA: TGTGCCAGCAGCTCCCCTTTGGCCCCCGTTTTAAATACGCAGTATTTT. Translated, it gives CASSSPLAPVLNTQYF.

This clonotype has just a few counts. The V and J genes are TRBV5-1 and TRBJ1-1; D is undetermined. Germline CDR1 SGHRS, CDR2 YFSETQ. Trimming removed 0 bases at V and 6 bases at J, with 18 bases between. The CDR3 contains 16 residues. The chain's CDR3 is CASSLDSVTLTAEAFF. CDR3 nucleotide sequence: TGCGCCAGCAGCTTGGACTCCGTGACCCTTACGGCTGAAGCTTTCTTT.

A few counts support this clonotype. This chain joins TRBV7-2 and TRBJ2-3, with 12 positions matching TRBD2. CDR1 and CDR2 (germline): SGHTA, FQGNSA. V lost 7 bases, J lost 5 bases, and 7 bases stayed unmatched. The CDR3 covers 15 residues. CDR3 coding DNA: TGTGCCAGCAACCTAGCGGGGGGGCCTGTAGATACGCAGTATTTT. Translation gives CASNLAGGPVDTQYF.

The gene calls are TRBV11-2 and TRBJ2-3, with D perhaps assigned TRBD1 or TRBD2 (5 bases each). The V gene's germline CDR1 is SGHAT and CDR2 FQNNGV. There are 15 residues in the CDR3. The germline V and J ends were trimmed by 5 bases and 2 bases, with 14 bases remaining between them. The DNA for the CDR3 is TGTGCCAGCAGCACCCGGGACGGGATCACAGATACGCAGTATTTT. Translated: CASSTRDGITDTQYF.

This clonotype was recorded many times. The chain joins TRBV9 to TRBJ1-5, with a weak D call TRBD1 (6 bases). CDR3 size: 15 residues. Germline CDR1 is SGDLS and CDR2 is YYNGEE. Deletions cut 3 bases from V and 7 bases from J, with 17 bases between. The CDR3 is CASSAGAGATQPQHF. In DNA form, the CDR3 reads TGTGCCAGCAGCGCCGGAGCAGGGGCTACGCAGCCCCAGCATTTT.

The rearrangement uses TRBV11-2 and TRBJ1-2, with 9 bases aligning to TRBD1. Trimming took 5 bases from V and 3 from J; bases not matched to a gene: 7. This CDR3 contains 15 residues. Looked up from germline, CDR1 is SGHAT and CDR2 is FQNNGV. CDR3 region: CASSAYRGRDYGYTF. The CDR3 DNA sequence: TGTGCCAGCAGCGCTTACAGGGGGCGCGACTATGGCTACACCTTC.

The chain combines TRBV5-6 with TRBJ2-1; no clear D gene. V gave up 0 bases and J gave up 9 bases, with 4 bases separating them. The CDR3 runs to 11 residues. CDR1 is SGHDT, CDR2 YYEEEE, per germline. The CDR3 reads CASSLATEQFF. The CDR3 DNA reads as TGTGCCAGCAGCTTGGCCACTGAGCAGTTCTTC.

This clonotype was seen repeatedly, ten times or more. V usage is TRBV7-3 and J usage is TRBJ2-7; 11 bases fit TRBD1. In germline, CDR1 is SGHTA, CDR2 FQGTGA. CDR3 size: 13 residues. After removal of 8 bases from V and 2 bases from J, the junction contained 2 bases not matched to a gene. The CDR3 loop is CASGTGGTYEQYF. The CDR3 nucleotides read TGTGCCAGCGGGACAGGGGGAACCTACGAGCAGTACTTC.

The table lists this clonotype with a few counts. The chain has TRBV5-1 and TRBJ1-6; D is perhaps TRBD1 (6 bases). CDR1 SGHRS and CDR2 YFSETQ come from the germline V gene. The CDR3 loop spans 18 amino acids. V lost 4 bases and J 7 bases, leaving 24 bases between the germline ends. The CDR3 spells CASSRKSDPGTFNSPLHF. The DNA for the CDR3 is TGCGCCAGCAGCCGAAAGAGTGATCCCGGGACATTCAATTCACCCCTCCACTTT.

This clonotype has at least ten counts. The chain recombines TRBV20-1 with TRBJ1-1; no firm D call. The germline V gene encodes CDR1 DFQATT and CDR2 SNEGSKA (reference sequence). The CDR3 has 9 residues. V lost 7 bases and J lost 6, with 6 bases in between. DNA for the CDR3: TGCAGTGAGGGCGCTGAAGCTTTCTTT. It translates to CSEGAEAFF.

This clonotype has more than one count but fewer than ten. The chain links TRBV14 to TRBJ2-1, with D perhaps matching TRBD2 (6 bases). Trimming pared 3 bases from V and 0 bases from J, leaving 15 bases between. The germline CDR1 and CDR2 sequences are SGHDN and FVKESK. There are 17 residues in the CDR3. CDR3: CASSQVGGRSSYNEQFF. The CDR3 nucleotides read TGTGCCAGCAGCCAGGTGGGGGGAAGAAGCTCCTACAATGAGCAGTTCTTC.